The entry below describes one T cell receptor beta chain. A junction boundary mismatches the germline segment, possibly from a read error. Germline V lookup: CDR1 SEHNR, CDR2 FQNEAQ (reference sequence). The CDR3 covers 14 residues. Researchers took RNA transcripts and amplified TCR beta CDR3 regions from them. An initial RT-PCR round employing HTBI primers preceded a second-round multiplex PCR. MiXCR, applied by TCRdb to the multiplex PCR reads, yields one record per CDR3 protein. The sample lists roughly 1.1 million distinct CDR3 sequences, about 40% seen once, with 11% in the top ten. The data originate from a study of Graves' ophthalmopathy and Graves' hyperthyroidism.

This TCR came from an adult man with Graves' hyperthyroidism. Material: peripheral blood or thyroid tissue (not recorded which). The V gene is TRBV7-9, the J gene TRBJ1-5; D unresolved. The CDR3 loop reads CASSLVGSNQPRHF. Written as DNA, the CDR3 is TGTGCCAGCAGCTTAGTAGGTAGCAATCAGCCCCGGCATTTT.